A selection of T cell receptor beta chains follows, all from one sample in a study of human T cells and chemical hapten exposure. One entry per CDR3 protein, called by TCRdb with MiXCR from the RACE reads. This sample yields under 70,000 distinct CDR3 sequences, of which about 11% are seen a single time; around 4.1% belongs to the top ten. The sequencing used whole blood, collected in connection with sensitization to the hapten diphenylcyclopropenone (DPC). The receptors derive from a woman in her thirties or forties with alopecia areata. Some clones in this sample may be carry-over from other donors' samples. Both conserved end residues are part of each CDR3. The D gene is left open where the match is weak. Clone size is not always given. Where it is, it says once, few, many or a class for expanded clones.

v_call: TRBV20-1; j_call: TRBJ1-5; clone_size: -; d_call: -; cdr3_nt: TGCAGTGCTGCCACCGGGGGAAATCAGCCCCAGCATTTT; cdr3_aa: CSAATGGNQPQHF
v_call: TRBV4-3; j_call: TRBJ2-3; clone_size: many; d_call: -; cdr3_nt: TGCGCCAGCAGCCGAGGAGCGATAGCGGGCACAGATACGCAGTATTTT; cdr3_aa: CASSRGAIAGTDTQYF
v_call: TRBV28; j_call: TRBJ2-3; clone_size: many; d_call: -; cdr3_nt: TGTGCCAGCAGTCCAAGGACAGTCACAGATACGCAGTATTTT; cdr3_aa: CASSPRTVTDTQYF
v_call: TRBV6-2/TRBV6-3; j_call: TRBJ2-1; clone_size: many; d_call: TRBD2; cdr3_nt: TGTGCCAGCAGCCTCACGCGGGGGGCGATTGGGTTCTTC; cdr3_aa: CASSLTRGAIGFF
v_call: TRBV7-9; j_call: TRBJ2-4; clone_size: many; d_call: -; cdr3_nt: TGTGCCAGCAGCCCGACGGGGACGAAAAACATTCAGTACTTC; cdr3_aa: CASSPTGTKNIQYF
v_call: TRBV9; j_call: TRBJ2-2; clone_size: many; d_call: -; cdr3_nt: TGTGCCAGCAGCGTAGACCCGAACACCGGGGAGCTGTTTTTT; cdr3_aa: CASSVDPNTGELFF
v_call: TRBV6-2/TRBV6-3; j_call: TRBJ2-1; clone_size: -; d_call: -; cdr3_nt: TGTGCCAGCAGTCCCTCAATCGGGGGCTACAATGAGCAGTTCTTC; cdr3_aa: CASSPSIGGYNEQFF
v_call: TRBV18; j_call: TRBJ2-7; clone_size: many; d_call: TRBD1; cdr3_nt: TGTGCCAGCGCACGGGACAGCCTAGCCGAGCAGTACTTC; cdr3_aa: CASARDSLAEQYF
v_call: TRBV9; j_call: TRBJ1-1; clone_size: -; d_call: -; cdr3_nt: TGTGCCAGCAGCGTTAGGGGCTTGAACACTGAAGCTTTCTTT; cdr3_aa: CASSVRGLNTEAFF
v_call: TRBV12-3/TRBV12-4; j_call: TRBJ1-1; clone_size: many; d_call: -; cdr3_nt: TGTGCCAGCAGTTTTTCTGGGGGCCCTGAAGCTTTCTTT; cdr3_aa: CASSFSGGPEAFF
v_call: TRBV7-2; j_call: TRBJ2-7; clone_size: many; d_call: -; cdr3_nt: TGTGCCAGCAGCTTACGCCTCAGCGGCTCCTACGAGCAGTACTTC; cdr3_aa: CASSLRLSGSYEQYF
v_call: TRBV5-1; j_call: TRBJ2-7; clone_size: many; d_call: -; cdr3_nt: TGCGCCAGCAGCCGGACTCTCTCCATTGGCGACGAGCAGTACTTC; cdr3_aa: CASSRTLSIGDEQYF
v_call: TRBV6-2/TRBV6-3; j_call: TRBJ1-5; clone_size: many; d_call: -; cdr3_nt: TGTGCCAGCAGCCCGTATTTGGGCAATCAGCCCCAGCATTTT; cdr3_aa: CASSPYLGNQPQHF
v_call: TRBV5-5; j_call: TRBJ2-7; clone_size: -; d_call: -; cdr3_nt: TGTGCCAGCAGCTCCCTAATGACGGCCTACGAGCAGTACTTC; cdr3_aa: CASSSLMTAYEQYF
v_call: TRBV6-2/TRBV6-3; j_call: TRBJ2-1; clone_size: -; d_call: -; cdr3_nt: TGTGCCACCAGGGGAGTCTTCCCCTACAATGAGCAGTTCTTC; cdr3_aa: CATRGVFPYNEQFF
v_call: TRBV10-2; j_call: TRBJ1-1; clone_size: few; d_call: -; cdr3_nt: TGCGCCAGCAGTGAGTCGGTCGGAATCTCTGAAGCTTTCTTT; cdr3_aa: CASSESVGISEAFF
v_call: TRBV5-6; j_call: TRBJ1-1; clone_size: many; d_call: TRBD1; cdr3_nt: TGTGCCAGCGGGACTACAGGGGAAGACACTGAAGCTTTCTTT; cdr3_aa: CASGTTGEDTEAFF
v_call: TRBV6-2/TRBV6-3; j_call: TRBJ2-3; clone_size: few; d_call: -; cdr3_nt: TGTGCCAGCAACTCTCATCCGGGGTCCGGAGATACGCAGTATTTT; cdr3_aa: CASNSHPGSGDTQYF
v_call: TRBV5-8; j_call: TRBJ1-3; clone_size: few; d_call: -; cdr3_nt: TGTGCCAGCAGCTTGGGATGGGGCTCTGAAAACACCATATATTTT; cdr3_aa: CASSLGWGSENTIYF
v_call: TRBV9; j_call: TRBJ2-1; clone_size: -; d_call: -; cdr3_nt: TGTGCCAGCAGCGCGCACTCGAATACCGCAGGGGTTGGAGAGCAGTTCTTC; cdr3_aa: CASSAHSNTAGVGEQFF
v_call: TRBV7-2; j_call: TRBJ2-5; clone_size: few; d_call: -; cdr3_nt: TGTGCCAGCAGCTTAGGGACTCTAGCGTGGGGAGAGACCCAGTACTTC; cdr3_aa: CASSLGTLAWGETQYF
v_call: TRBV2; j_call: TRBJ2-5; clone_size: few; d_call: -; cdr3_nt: TGTGCCAGCAGACCGGGCACATACCAAGAGACCCAGTACTTC; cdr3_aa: CASRPGTYQETQYF
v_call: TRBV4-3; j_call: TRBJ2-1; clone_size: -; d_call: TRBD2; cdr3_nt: TGCGCCAGCAGCCAAGATGTGGCAGCGGGGGCTTACAATGAGCAGTTCTTC; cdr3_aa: CASSQDVAAGAYNEQFF
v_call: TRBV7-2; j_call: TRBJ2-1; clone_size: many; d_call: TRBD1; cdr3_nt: TGTGCCAGCAGCTTGGGCCGGGACAGAGAGCAGTTCTTC; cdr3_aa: CASSLGRDREQFF
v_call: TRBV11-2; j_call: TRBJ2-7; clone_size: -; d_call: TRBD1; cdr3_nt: TGTGCCAGCAGCATATACAGGGGGAGCAACGAGCAGTACTTC; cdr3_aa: CASSIYRGSNEQYF
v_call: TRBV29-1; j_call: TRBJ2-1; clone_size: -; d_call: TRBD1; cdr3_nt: TGCAGCGTTCGGGACAGGGGGTTTGATAATGAGCAGTTCTTC; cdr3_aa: CSVRDRGFDNEQFF
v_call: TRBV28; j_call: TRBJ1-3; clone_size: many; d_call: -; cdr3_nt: TGTGCCAGCCAACCCAGGGGAGGCTGGACTTTCTCTGGAAACACCATATATTTT; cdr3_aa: CASQPRGGWTFSGNTIYF
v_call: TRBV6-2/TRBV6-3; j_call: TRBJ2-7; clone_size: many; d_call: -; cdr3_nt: TGTGCCAGCAGCCTACAGAATTACGAGCAGTACTTC; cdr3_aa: CASSLQNYEQYF
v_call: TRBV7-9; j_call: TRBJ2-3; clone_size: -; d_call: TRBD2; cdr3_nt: TGTGCCAGCAGCTTCCTAGCGGGGGGCCGGGCAGATACGCAGTATTTT; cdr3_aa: CASSFLAGGRADTQYF
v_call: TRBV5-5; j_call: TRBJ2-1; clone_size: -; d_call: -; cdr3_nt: TGTGCCAGCAGCTCGGACGGGAGCCCGTACAATGAGCAGTTCTTC; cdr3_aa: CASSSDGSPYNEQFF
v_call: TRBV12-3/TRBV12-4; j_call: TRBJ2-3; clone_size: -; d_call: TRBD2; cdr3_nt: TGTGCCAGCAGCCGGGAACTAGCGAAACTCACAGATACGCAGTATTTT; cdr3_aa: CASSRELAKLTDTQYF
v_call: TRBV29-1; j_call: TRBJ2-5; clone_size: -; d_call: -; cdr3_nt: TGCAGCGTTGAATTGCCGTACGGCACCCAGTACTTC; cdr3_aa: CSVELPYGTQYF